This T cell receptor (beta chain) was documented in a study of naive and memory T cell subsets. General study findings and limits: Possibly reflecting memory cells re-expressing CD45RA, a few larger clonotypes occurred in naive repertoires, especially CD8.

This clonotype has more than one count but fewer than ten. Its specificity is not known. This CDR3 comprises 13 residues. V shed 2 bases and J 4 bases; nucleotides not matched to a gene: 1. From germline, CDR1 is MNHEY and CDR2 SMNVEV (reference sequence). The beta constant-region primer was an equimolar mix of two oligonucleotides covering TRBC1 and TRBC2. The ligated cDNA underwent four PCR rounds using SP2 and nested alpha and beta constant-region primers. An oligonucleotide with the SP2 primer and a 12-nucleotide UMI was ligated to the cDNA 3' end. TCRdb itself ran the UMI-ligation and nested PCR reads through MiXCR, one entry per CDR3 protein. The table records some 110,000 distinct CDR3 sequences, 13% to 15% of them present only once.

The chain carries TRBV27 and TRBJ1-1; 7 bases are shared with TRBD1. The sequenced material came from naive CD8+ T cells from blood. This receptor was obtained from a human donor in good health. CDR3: CASSLGTVTEAFF. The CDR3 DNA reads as TGTGCCAGCAGTTTAGGGACAGTCACTGAAGCTTTCTTT.